These T cell receptor beta chains were read from a single sample in a study of blood T cells in healthy people across ages. TCRdb processed the 5' RACE reads anew with MiXCR; each CDR3 protein has one entry. Seen here are 600,000 to 900,000 distinct CDR3 sequences, roughly 26% observed once, and the top ten hold about 3%. This same sample was also taken into another study, of T cells of mothers and their children.

The sequenced material came from blood. The receptors shown here come from a boy under 18 in good health. The CDR3 runs from the conserved cysteine through the conserved F or W. The D gene is left open where the match is weak. Clone sizes are given selectively: once, few, many, or a class where the clone is expanded.

j_call v_call clone_size d_call cdr3_nt cdr3_aa
TRBJ2-5 TRBV7-3 few TRBD2 TGTGCCAGCAGCTTATCCCGGACTAGCGGGCAAGAGACCCAGTACTTC CASSLSRTSGQETQYF
TRBJ2-7 TRBV20-1 few . TGCAGTGCTAGAGATCCGGAGGGGGCCTACGAGCAGTACTTC CSARDPEGAYEQYF
TRBJ2-6 TRBV2 few . TGTGCCAGCAGTGACAACAGGGAGCTCTCTGGGGCCAACGTCCTGACTTTC CASSDNRELSGANVLTF
TRBJ2-3 TRBV6-5 many TRBD2 TGTGCCAGCGGGACTAGCGGGGTGAGGGATACGCAGTATTTT CASGTSGVRDTQYF
TRBJ1-2 TRBV6-5 . . TGTGCCAGCAGTTACTCAGGACTGGGAGGGTATGGCTACACCTTC CASSYSGLGGYGYTF
TRBJ1-2 TRBV12-3/TRBV12-4 few TRBD1 TGTGCCAGCAGTTATGCTCTGACAGGGGTGAATGGCTACACCTTC CASSYALTGVNGYTF
TRBJ2-1 TRBV11-2 few . TGTGCCAGCAGCCCGCGACTAGATATATCCTACAATGAGCAGTTCTTC CASSPRLDISYNEQFF
TRBJ2-1 TRBV6-5 . . TGTGCCAGCAGTTATTCCTTCGGGAGCTCGGGTAATGAGCAGTTCTTC CASSYSFGSSGNEQFF
TRBJ1-1 TRBV12-3/TRBV12-4 . . TGTGCCAGCAGCCACGGACAGAGCCTTGAAGCTTTCTTT CASSHGQSLEAFF
TRBJ1-2 TRBV29-1 . . TGCAGCGTTGTTTCAGGGTACTCCTATGGCTACACCTTC CSVVSGYSYGYTF
TRBJ2-5 TRBV27 . . TGTGCCAGCAGTCCCCCGGGCGGGGAAGAGACCCAGTACTTC CASSPPGGEETQYF
TRBJ2-5 TRBV20-1 . TRBD2 TGCAGTGCTAGAGGAACTAGCGGGGGCTTTGAGACCCAGTACTTC CSARGTSGGFETQYF
TRBJ2-7 TRBV20-1 . TRBD2 TGCAGTGCTAGAGATCGGTGGGGGACTAGCGTGTACGAGCAGTACTTC CSARDRWGTSVYEQYF
TRBJ2-6 TRBV7-8 many . TGTGCCAGCAGCGGAACCTTCTCTGGGGCCAACGTCCTGACTTTC CASSGTFSGANVLTF
TRBJ1-2 TRBV12-3/TRBV12-4 once . TGTGCCAGCAGTTTACAGAGTGGAGACTATGGCTACACCTTC CASSLQSGDYGYTF
TRBJ1-6 TRBV12-3/TRBV12-4 . . TGTGCCAGCAGTTTGATCAATTCACCCCTCCACTTT CASSLINSPLHF
TRBJ2-7 TRBV6-5 . . TGTGCCAGCAGCAGGGACCCCCTTGACGGCGGGATTTACGAGCAGTACTTC CASSRDPLDGGIYEQYF
TRBJ2-6 TRBV28 few . TGTGCCAGCAGGGGGAACTCTGGGGCCAACGTCCTGACTTTC CASRGNSGANVLTF
TRBJ2-2 TRBV12-5 . . TGTGCTAGTGGTGTAAAAACCGGGGAGCTGTTTTTT CASGVKTGELFF
TRBJ2-1 TRBV27 few . TGTGCCAGCAGTTTTGGACGGGAGCAGTTCTTC CASSFGREQFF
TRBJ2-5 TRBV15 few TRBD2 TGTGCCACCAGCGGAGATGGGTCGGGGGGGCACGAGACCCAGTACTTC CATSGDGSGGHETQYF
TRBJ2-1 TRBV14 few . TGTGCCAGCAGCCAAGACAGGTCGGCGTTGTACAATGAGCAGTTCTTC CASSQDRSALYNEQFF
TRBJ2-5 TRBV5-1 . . TGCGCCAGCAGCTCTCTAGGCGGAGGGCAAGAGACCCAGTACTTC CASSSLGGGQETQYF
TRBJ2-1 TRBV28 . . TGTGCCAGCGGCTCATTAACCTACAATGAGCAGTTCTTC CASGSLTYNEQFF
TRBJ2-2 TRBV24-1 few . TGTGCCACCAGTGATCCAGGGAGGACCGGGGAGCTGTTTTTT CATSDPGRTGELFF
TRBJ2-2 TRBV5-1 . . TGCGCCAGCAGCATACAGGGGGGGTCCGGGGAGCTGTTTTTT CASSIQGGSGELFF